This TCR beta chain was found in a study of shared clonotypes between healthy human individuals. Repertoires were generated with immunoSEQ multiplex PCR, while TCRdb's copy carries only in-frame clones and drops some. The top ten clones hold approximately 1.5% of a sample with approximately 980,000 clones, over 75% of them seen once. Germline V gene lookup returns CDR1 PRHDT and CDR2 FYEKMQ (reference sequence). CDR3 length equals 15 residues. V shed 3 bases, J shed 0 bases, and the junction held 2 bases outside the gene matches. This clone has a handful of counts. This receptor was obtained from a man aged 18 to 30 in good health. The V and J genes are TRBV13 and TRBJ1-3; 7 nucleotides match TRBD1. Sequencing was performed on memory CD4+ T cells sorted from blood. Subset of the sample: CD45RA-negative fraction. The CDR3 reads CASSFDRDSGNTIYF. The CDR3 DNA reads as TGTGCCAGCAGCTTTGACAGGGACTCTGGAAACACCATATATTTT.